The 15 T cell receptor beta chains below come from one sample, sequenced in a study of T cell responses to AZD1222 COVID-19 vaccine. The method was immunoSEQ multiplex PCR; TCRdb's version includes in-frame clones alone and lacks a portion of them. The table includes roughly 140,000 clones, around 90% detected once. The sample here was peripheral blood, taken on day 0 of AZD1222 vaccination. These receptors came from an adult in good health.

This chain joins TRBV7-8 and TRBJ2-7; D remains ambiguous. Germline V gene lookup returns CDR1 SGHVS and CDR2 FQNEAQ. V lost 2 bases and J 2 bases, leaving 13 bases between the germline ends. The CDR3 contains 15 residues. The CDR3 region is CASSLSGIATYEQYF. CDR3 coding DNA: TGTGCCAGCAGCTTATCTGGGATTGCTACCTACGAGCAGTACTTC.

This chain joins TRBV19 and TRBJ2-1; D could derive from TRBD1 or TRBD2 (5 bases each). V gave up 7 bases and J gave up 8 bases, with 9 bases separating them. The CDR3 totals 11 residues. CDR1 is LNHDA, CDR2 SQIVND, per germline (reference sequence). For the CDR3, the DNA is TGTGCCAGTAAAAGGGGAGATGAGCAGTTCTTC. Translation: CASKRGDEQFF.

The chain is built from TRBV9 and TRBJ1-2, with D hard to call. Germline values: CDR1 SGDLS, CDR2 YYNGEE. Trimming removed 0 bases from V and 3 bases from J, with 9 bases in between. The length of the CDR3 is 14 residues. The CDR3 sequence is CASSVGWSDYGYTF. For the CDR3, the DNA is TGTGCCAGCAGCGTAGGGTGGTCGGACTATGGCTACACCTTC.

V usage is TRBV6-5 and J usage is TRBJ2-5, with D possibly matching TRBD2 (5 bases). From germline, CDR1 is MNHEY and CDR2 SVGAGI. The length of the CDR3 is 12 residues. Deletions cut 6 bases from V and 5 bases from J, with 10 bases between. The CDR3 DNA reads as TGTGCCAGCAGGGACTCGGGGGAGACCCAGTACTTC. Translation gives CASRDSGETQYF.

The chain employs TRBV6-5 and TRBJ2-7; 8 bases agree with TRBD1. The ends lost 2 bases at V and 1 base at J; junction bases unmatched: 1. This CDR3 comprises 14 residues. Germline assignment: CDR1 MNHEY and CDR2 SVGAGI. CDR3 amino acids: CASSYRDRSYEQYF. Here the CDR3 DNA reads TGTGCCAGCAGTTACCGGGACAGGTCCTACGAGCAGTACTTC.

The rearrangement joins TRBV29-1 to TRBJ2-2; D may be TRBD1 or TRBD2 (5 bases each). Trimming took off 7 bases at V and 1 base at J, with 10 bases between the two ends. The germline CDR1 and CDR2 sequences are SQVTM and ANQGSEA. The CDR3 loop spans 13 amino acids. In DNA, the CDR3 is TGCAGCGGGGGACGGATGAACACCGGGGAGCTGTTTTTT. Protein sequence: CSGGRMNTGELFF.

The chain has TRBV21-1 and TRBJ2-3; the D call TRBD2 from the table was never checked on the DNA. TRBV21-1 is tagged as a pseudogene. CDR3 length: 14 residues. DNA for the CDR3: TGTGCCAGCAGCAAGGCTAGCGGGAGTGATACGCAGTATTTT. Protein sequence: CASSKASGSDTQYF.

The chain joins TRBV5-5 to TRBJ2-3; D might be TRBD1 or TRBD2, each matching 6 bases. The length of the CDR3 is 15 residues. Between the trimmed V and J ends, which lost 6 bases and 3 bases, there was a span of 17 bases. Germline V gene data show CDR1 as SGHKS and CDR2 as YYEKEE (reference sequence). CDR3 nucleotide sequence: TGTGCCAGCACCTTAGGGGGGACGAGTACAGATACGCAGTATTTT. Protein: CASTLGGTSTDTQYF.

This chain joins TRBV19 and TRBJ2-7, with D perhaps matching TRBD1 (6 bases). CDR1 and CDR2 (germline): LNHDA, SQIVND (reference sequence). With 4 bases removed from V and 7 bases from J, the gap between germline ends came to 14 bases. This CDR3 spans 13 amino acids. CDR3 nucleotides: TGTGCCAGTAGTAGGACAGTCGGTTGGGAGCAGTACTTC. Protein product: CASSRTVGWEQYF. The full variable domain, rest sourced from reference TRBV19 and TRBJ2-7, is DGGITQSPKYLFRKEGQNVTLSCEQNLNHDAMYWYRQDPGQGLRLIYYSQIVNDFQKGDIAEGYSVSREKKESFPLTVTSAQKNPTAFYLCASSRTVGWEQYFGPGTRLTVT.

V gene TRBV24-1 combines with J gene TRBJ2-3; perhaps TRBD1 as D (6 bases). Trimming removed 7 bases at V and 0 bases at J, with 7 bases between. Germline values: CDR1 KGHDR, CDR2 SFDVKD. This CDR3 has 13 residues. CDR3 nucleotides: TGTGCCACCAGCGGGACAAGCACAGATACGCAGTATTTT. Its translation is CATSGTSTDTQYF.

This clone was seen a few times. The DNA for the CDR3 is TGTGCCAGCAGTACCCCTTACTGGCCACCTCTAGCGGAGCCCAGGGATGAGCAGTTCTTC. Protein product: CASSTPYWPPLAEPRDEQFF. The V gene is TRBV6-2 or TRBV6-3, the J gene TRBJ2-1; 7 nucleotides line up with TRBD2. Per germline, CDR1 MNHEY and CDR2 SVGEGT. J lost 8 bases, V lost 5 bases, and 27 bases had no gene match. This CDR3 has 20 amino acids.

CDR3 in DNA: TGTGCCAGCAGTCCGCAGTACACTGAAGCTTTCTTT. Translated: CASSPQYTEAFF. The chain has TRBV2 and TRBJ1-1; D call uncertain. The CDR3 runs to 12 residues. CDR1 is SNHLY, CDR2 FYNNEI, per germline. The ends were cut back, 5 bases at V and 3 bases at J, with 7 bases in the middle.

The chain joins TRBV16 to TRBJ1-6, with D hard to call. Germline V gene lookup returns CDR1 KGHSY and CDR2 FQNENV. The CDR3 covers 14 residues. Trimming took off 4 bases at V and 6 bases at J, with 10 bases between the two ends. The CDR3 sequence is CASSPKGGNSPLHF. The DNA for the CDR3 is TGTGCCAGCAGCCCTAAAGGTGGTAATTCACCCCTCCACTTT.

The rearrangement uses TRBV19 and TRBJ2-1; D is possibly TRBD2 (5 bases). The CDR3 covers 16 residues. The germline gives CDR1 LNHDA, CDR2 SQIVND (reference sequence). V lost 4 bases to trimming and J lost 3 bases, with 16 bases between them. CDR3 sequence (DNA): TGTGCCAGTAGTACCGGTCTGGCGGGTCTCTACAATGAGCAGTTCTTC. This encodes CASSTGLAGLYNEQFF.

V gene TRBV11-3 combines with J gene TRBJ1-1; no clear D gene. The CDR3 is made up of 13 amino acids. The V gene lost 2 bases and the J gene lost 1 base, with 5 bases spanning the gap. CDR1 and CDR2 from the germline V gene are SGHNT and YENEEA. In DNA, the CDR3 is TGTGCCAGCAGCTTAACGGGGAACACTGAAGCTTTCTTT. Translated, it gives CASSLTGNTEAFF.